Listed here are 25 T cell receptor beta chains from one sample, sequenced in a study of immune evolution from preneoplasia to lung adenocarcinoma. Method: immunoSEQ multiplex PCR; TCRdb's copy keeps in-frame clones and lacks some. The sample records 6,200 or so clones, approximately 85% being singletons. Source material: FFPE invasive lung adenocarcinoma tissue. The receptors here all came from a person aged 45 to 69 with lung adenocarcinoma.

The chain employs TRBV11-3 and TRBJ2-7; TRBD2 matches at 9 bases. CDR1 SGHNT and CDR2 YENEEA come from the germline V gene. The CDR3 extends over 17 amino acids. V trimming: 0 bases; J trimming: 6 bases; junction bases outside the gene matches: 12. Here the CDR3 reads CASSLEKLAGQQSEQYF. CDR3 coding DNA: TGTGCCAGCAGCTTAGAAAAACTAGCGGGCCAGCAAAGCGAGCAGTACTTC.

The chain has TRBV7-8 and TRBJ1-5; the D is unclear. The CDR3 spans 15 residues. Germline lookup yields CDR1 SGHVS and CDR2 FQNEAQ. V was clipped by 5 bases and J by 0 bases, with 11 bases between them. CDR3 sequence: CASSPMMASNQPQHF. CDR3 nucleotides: TGTGCCAGCAGCCCTATGATGGCTAGCAATCAGCCCCAGCATTTT.

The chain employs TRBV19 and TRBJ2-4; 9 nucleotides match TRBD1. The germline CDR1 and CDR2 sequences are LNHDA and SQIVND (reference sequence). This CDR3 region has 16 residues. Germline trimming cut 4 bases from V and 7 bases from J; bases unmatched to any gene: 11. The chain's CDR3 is CASSSGQGNLRNIQYF. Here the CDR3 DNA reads TGTGCCAGTAGTAGTGGACAGGGGAATTTGCGTAACATTCAGTACTTC.

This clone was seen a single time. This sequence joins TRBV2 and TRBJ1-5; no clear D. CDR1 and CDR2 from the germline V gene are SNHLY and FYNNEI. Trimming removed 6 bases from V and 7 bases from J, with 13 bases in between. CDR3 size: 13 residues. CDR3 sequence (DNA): TGTGCCAGCAGATTCTTTAGCGACCAGCCCCAGCATTTT. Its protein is CASRFFSDQPQHF.

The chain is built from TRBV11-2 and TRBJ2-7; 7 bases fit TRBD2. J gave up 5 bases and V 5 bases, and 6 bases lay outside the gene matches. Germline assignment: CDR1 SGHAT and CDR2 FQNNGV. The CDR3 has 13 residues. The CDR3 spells CASSGGVADEQYF. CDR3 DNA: TGTGCCAGCAGCGGGGGGGTAGCAGACGAGCAGTACTTC.

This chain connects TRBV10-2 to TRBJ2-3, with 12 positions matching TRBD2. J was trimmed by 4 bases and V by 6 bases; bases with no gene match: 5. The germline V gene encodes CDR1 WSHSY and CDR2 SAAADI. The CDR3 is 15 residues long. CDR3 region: CASRLTSGSADTQYF. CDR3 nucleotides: TGCGCCAGCAGGTTGACTAGCGGGAGTGCAGATACGCAGTATTTT.

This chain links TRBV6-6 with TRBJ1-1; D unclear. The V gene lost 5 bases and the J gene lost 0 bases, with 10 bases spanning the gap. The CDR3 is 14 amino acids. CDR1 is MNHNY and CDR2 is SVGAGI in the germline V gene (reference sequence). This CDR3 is CASSEDWMNTEAFF. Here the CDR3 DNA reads TGTGCCAGCAGTGAGGACTGGATGAACACTGAAGCTTTCTTT.

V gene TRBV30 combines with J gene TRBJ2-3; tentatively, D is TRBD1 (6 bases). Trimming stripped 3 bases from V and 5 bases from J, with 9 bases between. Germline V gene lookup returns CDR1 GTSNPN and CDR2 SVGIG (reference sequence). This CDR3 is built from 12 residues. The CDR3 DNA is TGTGCCTGGAGACCGGGACAAGATACGCAGTATTTT. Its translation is CAWRPGQDTQYF.

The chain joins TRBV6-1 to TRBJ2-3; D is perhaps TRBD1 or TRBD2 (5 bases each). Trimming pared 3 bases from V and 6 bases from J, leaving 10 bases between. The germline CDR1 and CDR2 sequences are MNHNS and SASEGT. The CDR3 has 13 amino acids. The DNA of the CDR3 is TGTGCCAGCAGTGACGGGGCGTGGGATACGCAGTATTTT. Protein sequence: CASSDGAWDTQYF.

CDR3 sequence reads: CASSYPGPSSGNTIYF. The CDR3 DNA reads TGTGCCAGCAGTTACCCCGGTCCGAGCTCTGGAAACACCATATATTTT. The chain recombines TRBV6-6 with TRBJ1-3; D remains ambiguous. The CDR3 runs to 16 residues. V was pared by 2 bases and J by 0 bases, with 11 bases between. Germline CDR1 is MNHNY and CDR2 is SVGAGI (reference sequence).

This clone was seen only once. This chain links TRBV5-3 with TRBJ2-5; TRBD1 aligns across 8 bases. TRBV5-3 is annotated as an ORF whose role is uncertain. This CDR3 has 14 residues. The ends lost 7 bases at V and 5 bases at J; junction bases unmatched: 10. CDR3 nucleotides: TGTGCCAGAGGGACAGGAGGCAAGAAGGAGACCCAGTACTTC. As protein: CARGTGGKKETQYF.

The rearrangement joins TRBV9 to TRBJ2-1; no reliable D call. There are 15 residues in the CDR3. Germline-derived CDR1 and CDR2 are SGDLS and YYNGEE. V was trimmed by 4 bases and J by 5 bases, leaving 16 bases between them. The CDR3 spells CASSIGPSINNEQFF. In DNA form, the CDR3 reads TGTGCCAGCAGCATCGGACCCTCAATAAACAATGAGCAGTTCTTC. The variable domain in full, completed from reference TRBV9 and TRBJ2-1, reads DSGVTQTPKHLITATGQRVTLRCSPRSGDLSVYWYQQSLDQGLQFLIQYYNGEERAKGNILERFSAQQFPDLHSELNLSSLELGDSALYFCASSIGPSINNEQFFGPGTRLTVL.

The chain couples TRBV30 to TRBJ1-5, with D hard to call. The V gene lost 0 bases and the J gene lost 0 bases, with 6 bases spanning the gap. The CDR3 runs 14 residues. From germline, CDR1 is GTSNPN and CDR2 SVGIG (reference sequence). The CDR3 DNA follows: TGTGCCTGGAGTGTAGACAATAGCAATCAGCCCCAGCATTTT. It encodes CAWSVDNSNQPQHF.

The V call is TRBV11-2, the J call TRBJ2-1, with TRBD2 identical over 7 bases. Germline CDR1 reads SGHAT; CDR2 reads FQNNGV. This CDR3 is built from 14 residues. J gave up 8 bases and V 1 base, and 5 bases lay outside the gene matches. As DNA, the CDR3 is TGTGCCAGCAGCTTAGCAGGGAGGGGCGATGAGCAGTTCTTC. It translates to CASSLAGRGDEQFF.

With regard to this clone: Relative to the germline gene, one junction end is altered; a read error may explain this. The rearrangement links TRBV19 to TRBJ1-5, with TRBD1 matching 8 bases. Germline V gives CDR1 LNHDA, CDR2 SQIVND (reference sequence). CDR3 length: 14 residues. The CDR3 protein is CATSPDRVDQPQHF. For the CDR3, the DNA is TGTGCCACTAGTCCGGACAGGGTGGATCAGCCCCAGCATTTT. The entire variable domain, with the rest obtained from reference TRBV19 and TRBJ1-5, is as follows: DGGITQSPKYLFRKEGQNVTLSCEQNLNHDAMYWYRQDPGQGLRLIYYSQIVNDFQKGDIAEGYSVSREKKESFPLTVTSAQKNPTAFYLCATSPDRVDQPQHFGDGTRLSIL.

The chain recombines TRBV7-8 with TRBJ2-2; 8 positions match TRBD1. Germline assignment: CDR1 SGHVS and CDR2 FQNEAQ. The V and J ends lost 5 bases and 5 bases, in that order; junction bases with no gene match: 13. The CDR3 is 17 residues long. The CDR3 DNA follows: TGTGCCAGCAGCCTAGGGAAGGGCAGGGGGCGGACCGGGGAGCTGTTTTTT. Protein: CASSLGKGRGRTGELFF. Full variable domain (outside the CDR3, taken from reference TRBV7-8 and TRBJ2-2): GAGVSQSPRYKVAKRGQDVALRCDPISGHVSLFWYQQALGQGPEFLTYFQNEAQLDKSGLPSDRFFAERPEGSVSTLKIQRTQQEDSAVYLCASSLGKGRGRTGELFFGEGSRLTVL.

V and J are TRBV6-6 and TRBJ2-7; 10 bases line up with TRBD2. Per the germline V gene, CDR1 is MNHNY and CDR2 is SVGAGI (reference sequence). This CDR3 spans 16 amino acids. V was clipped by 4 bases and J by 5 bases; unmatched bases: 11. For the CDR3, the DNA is TGTGCCAGCAGTTCGCCTAGCGGGAGAATTCCCCACGAGCAGTACTTC. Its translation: CASSSPSGRIPHEQYF.

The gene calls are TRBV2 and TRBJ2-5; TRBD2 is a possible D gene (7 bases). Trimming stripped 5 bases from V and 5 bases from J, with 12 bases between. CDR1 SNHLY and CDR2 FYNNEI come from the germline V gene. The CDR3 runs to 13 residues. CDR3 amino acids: CASSPEGGETQYF. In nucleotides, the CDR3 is TGTGCCAGCAGTCCGGAGGGGGGGGAGACCCAGTACTTC.

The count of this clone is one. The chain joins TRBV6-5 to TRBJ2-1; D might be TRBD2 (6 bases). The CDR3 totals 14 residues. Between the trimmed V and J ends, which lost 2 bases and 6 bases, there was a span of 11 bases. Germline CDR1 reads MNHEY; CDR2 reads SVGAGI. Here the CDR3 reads CASSYQTSGNEQFF. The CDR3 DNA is TGTGCCAGCAGTTACCAGACTAGTGGCAATGAGCAGTTCTTC.

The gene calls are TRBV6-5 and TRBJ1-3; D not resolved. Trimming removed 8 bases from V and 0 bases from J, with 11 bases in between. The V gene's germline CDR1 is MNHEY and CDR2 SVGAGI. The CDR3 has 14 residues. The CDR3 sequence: CASAPAGSGNTIYF. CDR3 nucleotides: TGTGCCAGCGCCCCCGCGGGCTCTGGAAACACCATATATTTT.

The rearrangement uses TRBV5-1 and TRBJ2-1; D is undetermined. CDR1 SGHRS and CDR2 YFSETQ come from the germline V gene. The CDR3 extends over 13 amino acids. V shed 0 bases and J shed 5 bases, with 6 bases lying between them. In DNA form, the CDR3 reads TGCGCCAGCAGCTTGGGGATCCACAATGAGCAGTTCTTC. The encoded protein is CASSLGIHNEQFF.

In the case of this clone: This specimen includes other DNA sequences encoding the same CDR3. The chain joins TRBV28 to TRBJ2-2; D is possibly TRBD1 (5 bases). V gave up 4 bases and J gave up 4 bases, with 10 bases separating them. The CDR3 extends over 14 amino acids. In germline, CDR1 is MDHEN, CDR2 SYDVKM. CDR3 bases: TGTGCCAGCAGTTCACCAGGGCCCACCGGGGAGCTGTTTTTT. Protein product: CASSSPGPTGELFF. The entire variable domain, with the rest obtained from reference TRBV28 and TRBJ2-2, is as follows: DVKVTQSSRYLVKRTGEKVFLECVQDMDHENMFWYRQDPGLGLRLIYFSYDVKMKEKGDIPEGYSVSREKKERFSLILESASTNQTSMYLCASSSPGPTGELFFGEGSRLTVL.

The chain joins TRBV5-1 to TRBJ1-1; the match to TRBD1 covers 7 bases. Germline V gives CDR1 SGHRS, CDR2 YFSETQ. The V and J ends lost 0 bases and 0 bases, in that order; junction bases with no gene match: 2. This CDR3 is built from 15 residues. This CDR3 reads CASSLAGTVNTEAFF. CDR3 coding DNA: TGCGCCAGCAGCTTGGCCGGGACAGTGAACACTGAAGCTTTCTTT.

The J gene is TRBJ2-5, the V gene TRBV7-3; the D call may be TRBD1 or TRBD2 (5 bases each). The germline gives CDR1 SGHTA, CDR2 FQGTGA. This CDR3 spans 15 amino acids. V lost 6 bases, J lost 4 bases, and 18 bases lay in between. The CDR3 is CASSPGAGTGETQYF. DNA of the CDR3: TGTGCCAGCAGTCCCGGGGCTGGCACCGGAGAGACCCAGTACTTC.

The CDR3 DNA reads TGTGCCAGCAGAGGGCGGGGACTAGCGGGATTTACAGATACGCAGTATTTT. This translates into CASRGRGLAGFTDTQYF. This chain connects TRBV28 to TRBJ2-3, with 13 positions matching TRBD2. J was trimmed by 3 bases and V by 6 bases; bases with no gene match: 9. From germline, CDR1 is MDHEN and CDR2 SYDVKM. The CDR3 is 17 residues long.